The 9 T cell receptor beta chains below come from one sample, sequenced in a study of OX40 agonist ivuxolimab in advanced cancers. Library preparation was by the immunoSEQ multiplex PCR assay. Not all clones reach the TCRdb copy of this immuneACCESS table, which keeps in-frame sequences only. Checked studies attribute under half of the gap to unresolved V genes and leave the rest unexplained. This sample lists 55,000 to 70,000 clones; 84% were detected once. 2.4% of the sample is held by the ten biggest clonotypes. The source was CD4+ or CD8+ T cells sorted from blood, collected in a trial of the OX40 agonist ivuxolimab. Receptors originate from an adult with an advanced solid tumor such as melanoma, head and neck, liver or kidney cancer.

The chain combines TRBV6-6 with TRBJ1-3; D gene uncertain. The CDR3 loop spans 13 amino acids. V was pared by 6 bases and J by 0 bases, with 6 bases between. Germline V gives CDR1 MNHNY, CDR2 SVGAGI (reference sequence). The CDR3, as DNA: TGTGCCAGCAGCGACGGCTCTGGAAACACCATATATTTT. The encoded protein is CASSDGSGNTIYF.

The J gene is TRBJ2-3, the V gene TRBV5-1, with a tentative D call TRBD1 (5 bases). This CDR3 comprises 15 residues. Trimming removed 3 bases at V and 4 bases at J, with 15 bases between. CDR1 and CDR2 (germline): SGHRS, YFSETQ. Written as DNA, the CDR3 is TGCGCCAGCAGCTCTCCGGACATCCACTCAGATACGCAGTATTTT. This translates into CASSSPDIHSDTQYF.

This clone was detected a few times. The gene calls are TRBV6-6 and TRBJ2-7; TRBD1 agrees at 7 bases. Germline CDR1 is MNHNY and CDR2 is SVGAGI (reference sequence). This CDR3 has 14 amino acids. The junction had 3 bases not matched to a gene; V was cut back by 2 bases and J by 2 bases. CDR3 nucleotide sequence: TGTGCCAGCAGTTACCTGACAGGGACCTACGAGCAGTACTTC. Protein product: CASSYLTGTYEQYF.

The rearrangement joins TRBV7-8 to TRBJ2-4; TRBD1 aligns across 8 bases. Germline lookup yields CDR1 SGHVS and CDR2 FQNEAQ. Losses at the gene ends were 1 base for V and 0 bases for J; bases not matched to a gene: 2. The CDR3 spans 16 residues. The CDR3 DNA is TGTGCCAGCAGCTTAGGTGGGACAGGAGCCAAAAACATTCAGTACTTC. Its translation: CASSLGGTGAKNIQYF.

The chain employs TRBV19 and TRBJ2-3, with TRBD1 identical over 8 bases. The V segment lost 3 bases and the J segment 2 bases; nucleotides outside the gene matches: 4. CDR1 is LNHDA, CDR2 SQIVND, per germline (reference sequence). The CDR3 runs 15 residues. CDR3 coding DNA: TGTGCCAGTAGTATGGACAGGGTGGTCACAGATACGCAGTATTTT. This gives the protein CASSMDRVVTDTQYF.

This clone has just a few counts. This chain connects TRBV5-1 to TRBJ1-2; D is undetermined. Per the germline V gene, CDR1 is SGHRS and CDR2 is YFSETQ. There are 13 residues in the CDR3. V was cut by 1 base and J by 8 bases, with 12 bases left in between. The CDR3 coding sequence is TGCGCCAGCAGCTTGAAGGTAGAGGGAGGCTACACCTTC. This encodes CASSLKVEGGYTF.

The chain has TRBV2 and TRBJ1-5; D remains ambiguous. The CDR3 contains 13 residues. Trimming pared 8 bases from V and 4 bases from J, leaving 12 bases between. The germline gives CDR1 SNHLY, CDR2 FYNNEI. CDR3 coding DNA: TGTGCCAGCCGGGTGACGGGTAATCAGCCCCAGCATTTT. Protein product: CASRVTGNQPQHF.

This clone was observed a handful of times. This chain uses TRBV7-3 with TRBJ2-3; 9 bases align to TRBD2. The CDR3 has 16 residues. Germline CDR1 SGHTA, CDR2 FQGTGA. V dropped 3 bases and J dropped 0; count of bases not matched to a gene: 4. This CDR3 is CASSFSGGASTDTQYF. The CDR3 DNA reads TGTGCCAGCAGCTTTAGCGGGGGTGCAAGCACAGATACGCAGTATTTT.

The chain uses TRBV5-1 and TRBJ2-2; possibly TRBD1 for D (6 bases). Germline assignment: CDR1 SGHRS and CDR2 YFSETQ. This CDR3 has 13 residues. Trimming removed 7 bases from V and 5 bases from J, with 12 bases in between. CDR3 DNA: TGCGCCAGCTGCCCCGGACAGACCGGGGAGCTGTTTTTT. This translates into CASCPGQTGELFF.